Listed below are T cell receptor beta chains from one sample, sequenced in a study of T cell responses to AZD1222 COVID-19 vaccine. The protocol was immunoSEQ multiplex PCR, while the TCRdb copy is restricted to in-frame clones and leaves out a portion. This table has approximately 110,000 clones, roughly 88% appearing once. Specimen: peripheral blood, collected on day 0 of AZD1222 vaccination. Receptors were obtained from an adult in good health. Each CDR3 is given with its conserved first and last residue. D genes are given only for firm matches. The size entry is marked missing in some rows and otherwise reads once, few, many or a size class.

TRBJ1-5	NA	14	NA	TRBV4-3	TGCGCCAGCAGCCAAGGACCTAGCAATCAGCCCCAGCATTTT	CASSQGPSNQPQHF
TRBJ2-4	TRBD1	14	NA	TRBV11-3	TGTGCCAGCAGCGACCCGACAGGGCAAAACATTCAGTACTTC	CASSDPTGQNIQYF
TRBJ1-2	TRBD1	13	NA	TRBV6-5	TGTGCCAGCAGAACGGGACAGGCCTCATACTACACCTTC	CASRTGQASYYTF
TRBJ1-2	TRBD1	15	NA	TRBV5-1	TGCGCCAGCAGCTTGTCAGAGGGGGCGGATGATGGCTACACCTTC	CASSLSEGADDGYTF
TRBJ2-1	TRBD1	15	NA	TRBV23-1	TGCGCCAGCATCGAGGGACAGGGTAGCCGTAATGAGCAGTTCTTC	CASIEGQGSRNEQFF
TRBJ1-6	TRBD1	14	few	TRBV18	TGTGCCAGCTCATACGGGACAGCAAATTCACCCCTCCACTTT	CASSYGTANSPLHF
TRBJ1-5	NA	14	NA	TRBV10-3	TGTGCCATCAGTGAGGGGTCAGGGGACCAGCCCCAGCATTTT	CAISEGSGDQPQHF
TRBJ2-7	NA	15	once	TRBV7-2	TGTGCCAGCAGCTTTGGGGCAGCCGGGTCCGCCGAGCAGTACTTC	CASSFGAAGSAEQYF
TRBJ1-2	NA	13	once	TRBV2	TGTGCCAGCAGTCTTCTACAGGGTCAGTCGTACACCTTC	CASSLLQGQSYTF
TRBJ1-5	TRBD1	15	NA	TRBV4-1	TGCGCCAGCAGCCAAGGATCAGGGGGCGATCAGCCCCAGCATTTT	CASSQGSGGDQPQHF
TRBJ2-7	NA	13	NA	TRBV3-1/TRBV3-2	TGTGCCAGCAGCCAATCCGGGGTGTACGAGCAGTACTTC	CASSQSGVYEQYF
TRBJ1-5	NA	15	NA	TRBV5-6	TGTGCCAGCAGCCTAGGGTGGGACGGCAATCAGCCCCAGCATTTT	CASSLGWDGNQPQHF
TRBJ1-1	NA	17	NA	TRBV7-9	TGTGCCAGCAGCCAAGAGCCCGGTGGGCCCCTGAACACTGAAGCTTTCTTT	CASSQEPGGPLNTEAFF
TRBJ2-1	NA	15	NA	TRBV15	TGTGCCACCAGTTTTCTACAGGGGAGGTACAATGAGCAGTTCTTC	CATSFLQGRYNEQFF
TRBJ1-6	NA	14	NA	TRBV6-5	TGTGCCAGCAGTTTTGATCGCAGTATTTCACCCCTCCACTTT	CASSFDRSISPLHF
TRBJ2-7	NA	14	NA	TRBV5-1	TGCGCCAGCAGCTTGAGGGGTTTCCCCTACGAGCAGTACTTC	CASSLRGFPYEQYF
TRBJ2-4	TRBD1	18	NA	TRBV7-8	TGTGCCAGCAGCCATCCGACAGGGGGGGAATCGGGCAAAAACATTCAGTACTTC	CASSHPTGGESGKNIQYF
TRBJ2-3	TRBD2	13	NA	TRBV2	TGTGCCAGCAGTGTTGGGACTAGCGGGACGCAGTATTTT	CASSVGTSGTQYF
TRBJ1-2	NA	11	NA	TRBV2	TGTGCCAGCAGTGATGACTATGGCTACACCTTC	CASSDDYGYTF
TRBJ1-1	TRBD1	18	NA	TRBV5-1	TGCGCCAGCAGCTTGCAGTTTGGAGGGGGCGGGATGAACACTGAAGCTTTCTTT	CASSLQFGGGGMNTEAFF
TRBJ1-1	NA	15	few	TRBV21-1	TGTGCCAGCAGACGATCCGGGACAGAGAACACTGAAGCTTTCTTT	CASRRSGTENTEAFF
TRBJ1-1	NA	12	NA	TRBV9	TGTGCCAGCAGCGTGGGAATGGGTGAAGCTTTCTTT	CASSVGMGEAFF
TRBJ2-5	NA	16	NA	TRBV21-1	TGTGCCAGCAGCACTATACAGGGGGAACCAAAAGAGACCCAGTACTTC	CASSTIQGEPKETQYF
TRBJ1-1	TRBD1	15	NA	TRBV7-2	TGTGCCAGCAGCTTCCTGGGACAGGGCAGCACTGAAGCTTTCTTT	CASSFLGQGSTEAFF
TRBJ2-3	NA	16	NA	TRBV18	TGTGCCAGCTCACCCCCAGGGGGGACTGTGACAGATACGCAGTATTTT	CASSPPGGTVTDTQYF
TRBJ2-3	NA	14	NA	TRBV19	TGTGCCAGTAGTACGATTTATGGGAGCCATACGCAGTATTTT	CASSTIYGSHTQYF
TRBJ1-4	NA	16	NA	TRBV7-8	TGTGCCAGCAGCTTACGAGAGGGCAATCTTGCTGAAAAACTGTTTTTT	CASSLREGNLAEKLFF
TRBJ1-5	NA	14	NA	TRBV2	TGTGCCAGCAGTGAAAGTAATAGCAATCAGCCCCAGCATTTT	CASSESNSNQPQHF
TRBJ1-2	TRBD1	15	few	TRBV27	TGTGCCAGCAGTTTATCAGGTCTACAGGGGACTGGCTACACCTTC	CASSLSGLQGTGYTF
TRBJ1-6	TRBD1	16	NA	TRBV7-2	TGTGCCAGCAGAGGGGACAGGGCCGGTCTGAATTCACCCCTCCACTTT	CASRGDRAGLNSPLHF
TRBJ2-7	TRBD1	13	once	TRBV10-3	TGTGCCACCTGGACAGGGTTCGGCTACGAGCAGTACTTC	CATWTGFGYEQYF
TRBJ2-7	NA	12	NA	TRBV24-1	TGTGCCACCAGTGACCAAACTTACGAGCAGTACTTC	CATSDQTYEQYF
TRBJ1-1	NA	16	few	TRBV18	TGTGCCAGCTCACCCAGCGTCGGGGGCCGGGGCACTGAAGCTTTCTTT	CASSPSVGGRGTEAFF
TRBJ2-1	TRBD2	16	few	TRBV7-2	TGTGCCAGCAGCAGGACTAGCGGGGGGGGTTACAATGAGCAGTTCTTC	CASSRTSGGGYNEQFF
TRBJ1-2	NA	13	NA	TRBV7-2	TGTGCCAGCAGCTGGACTCAAGAAAAGGGCTACACCTTC	CASSWTQEKGYTF
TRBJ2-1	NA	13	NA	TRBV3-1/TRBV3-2	TGTGCCAGCAGCCAAGCTGGGCTCGGTGAGCAGTTCTTC	CASSQAGLGEQFF
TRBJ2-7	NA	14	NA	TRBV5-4	TGTGCCAGCAGGCTTGACAGTGACTCCTACGAGCAGTACTTC	CASRLDSDSYEQYF
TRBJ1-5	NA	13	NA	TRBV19	TGTGCCAGTAGTATTATGACCAATCAGCCCCAGCATTTT	CASSIMTNQPQHF
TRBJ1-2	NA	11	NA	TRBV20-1	TGCAGTGCTGCGGGGTTCTATGGCTACACCTTC	CSAAGFYGYTF
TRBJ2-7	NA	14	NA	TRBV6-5	TGTGCCAGCAGTTTAGTCCAGGGCCCCTACGAGCAGTACTTC	CASSLVQGPYEQYF
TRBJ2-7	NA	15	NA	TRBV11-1	TGTGCCAGCAGCCCAGCCGGGGGCGCGGGGTACGAGCAGTACTTC	CASSPAGGAGYEQYF
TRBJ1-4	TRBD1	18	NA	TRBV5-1	TGCGCCAGCAGCTACGGACAGGGATTGGTGTTGAATAATGAAAAACTGTTTTTT	CASSYGQGLVLNNEKLFF
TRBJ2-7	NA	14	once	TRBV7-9	TGTGCCAGCAGCTTATCAGGGTCCGCCTACGAGCAGTACTTC	CASSLSGSAYEQYF
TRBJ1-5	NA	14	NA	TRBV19	TGTGCCAGCGAGATGAAATATAGCAATCAGCCCCAGCATTTT	CASEMKYSNQPQHF
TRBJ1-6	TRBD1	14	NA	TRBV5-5	TGTGCCAGCAGCTTGGGGGACAGAGTACCACCCCTCCACTTT	CASSLGDRVPPLHF
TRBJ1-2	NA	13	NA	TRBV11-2	TGTGCCAGCAGCTCCCTCGGCACCTATGGCTACACCTTC	CASSSLGTYGYTF
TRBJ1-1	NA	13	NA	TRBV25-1	TGTGCCAGCAGTGTTGGCCTGAACACTGAAGCTTTCTTT	CASSVGLNTEAFF
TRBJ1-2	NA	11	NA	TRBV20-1	TGCAGTGCCCCGACAGTTCCCGGCTACACCTTC	CSAPTVPGYTF
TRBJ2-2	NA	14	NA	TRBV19	TGTGCCAGTAGTTCGGGACGGATAACCGGGGAGCTGTTTTTT	CASSSGRITGELFF
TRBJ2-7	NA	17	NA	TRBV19	TGTGCCAGTAGTATCAGCGCACAGAGTTTGCCGTCCTACGAGCAGTACTTC	CASSISAQSLPSYEQYF
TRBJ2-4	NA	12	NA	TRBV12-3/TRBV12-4	TGTGCCAGCAGTGGTGGAGGTAACATTCAGTACTTC	CASSGGGNIQYF
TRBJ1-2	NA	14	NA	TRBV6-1	TGTGCCAGCAGTGAAGGGGAGGGAAGCTATGGCTACACCTTC	CASSEGEGSYGYTF
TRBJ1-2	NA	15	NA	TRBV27	TGTGCCAGCAGCGCGCTTAGGGGGGGCGATCCTGGCTACACCTTC	CASSALRGGDPGYTF
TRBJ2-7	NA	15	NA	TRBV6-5	TGTGCCAGCAGTAACTCCCTCGACAGTCTCTACGAGCAGTACTTC	CASSNSLDSLYEQYF
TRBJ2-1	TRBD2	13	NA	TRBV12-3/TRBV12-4	TGTGCCAGCAGCGGACTAGCCCCCAATGAGCAGTTCTTC	CASSGLAPNEQFF